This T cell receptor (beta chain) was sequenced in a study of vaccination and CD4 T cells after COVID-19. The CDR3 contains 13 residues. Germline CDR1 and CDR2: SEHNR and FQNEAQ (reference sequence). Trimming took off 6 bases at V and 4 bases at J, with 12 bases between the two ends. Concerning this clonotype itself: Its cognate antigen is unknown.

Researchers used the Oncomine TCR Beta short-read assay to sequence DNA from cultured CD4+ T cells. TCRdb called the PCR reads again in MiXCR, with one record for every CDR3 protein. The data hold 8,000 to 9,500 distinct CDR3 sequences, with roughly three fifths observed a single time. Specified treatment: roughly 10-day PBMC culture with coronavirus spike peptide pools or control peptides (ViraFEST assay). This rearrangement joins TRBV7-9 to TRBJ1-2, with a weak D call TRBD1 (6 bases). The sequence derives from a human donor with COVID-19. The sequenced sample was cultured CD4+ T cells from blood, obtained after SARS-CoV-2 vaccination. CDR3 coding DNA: TGTGCCAGCAGTTCTAGGACAGTCTATGGCTACACCTTC. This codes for CASSSRTVYGYTF. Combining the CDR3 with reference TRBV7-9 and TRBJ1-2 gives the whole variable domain DTGVSQNPRHKITKRGQNVTFRCDPISEHNRLYWYRQTLGQGPEFLTYFQNEAQLEKSRLLSDRFSAERPKGSFSTLEIQRTEQGDSAMYLCASSSRTVYGYTFGSGTRLTVV.